The 31 T cell receptor beta chains below come from one sample, sequenced in a study of long-term antiretroviral therapy in people with HIV. Assay version v3.0 of immunoSEQ was used, and it was run at survey level. Some clones are missing from TCRdb's copy, which holds only in-frame ones; the method was immunoSEQ multiplex PCR. The table has 25,000 or so clones, over 90% seen once. The material was unsorted PBMCs, obtained 6.2 years after starting antiretroviral therapy. These receptors all stem from a man aged 40-49 years with HIV.

The chain uses TRBV10-1 and TRBJ1-1; D remains ambiguous. V lost 8 bases and J 10 bases, leaving 8 bases between the germline ends. The CDR3 covers 9 residues. The germline V gene encodes CDR1 WNHNN and CDR2 SYGVQD (reference sequence). CDR3 amino acids: CASAGRAFF. The CDR3 DNA reads TGCGCCAGCGCTGGTCGAGCTTTCTTT.

The genes are TRBV29-1 and TRBJ2-3; 9 positions match TRBD1. Germline loops: CDR1 SQVTM, CDR2 ANQGSEA. J lost 0 bases, V lost 7 bases, and 8 bases had no gene match. The CDR3 has 15 amino acids. CDR3: CSAQDRGVSTDTQYF. Written as DNA, the CDR3 is TGCAGCGCCCAAGACAGGGGGGTTAGCACAGATACGCAGTATTTT.

Here the CDR3 DNA reads TGTGCCATCAGTGAGTTGGGGCCGGTTGCCGTGAACACTGAAGCTTTCTTT. This encodes CAISELGPVAVNTEAFF. The chain joins TRBV10-3 to TRBJ1-1; D might be TRBD1 (5 bases). The length of the CDR3 is 17 residues. Germline values: CDR1 ENHRY, CDR2 SYGVKD. V gave up 1 base and J gave up 0 bases, with 15 bases separating them.

The rearrangement joins TRBV27 to TRBJ2-3; no clear D. The CDR3 loop spans 12 amino acids. The germline V and J ends were trimmed by 6 bases and 8 bases, with 12 bases remaining between them. Germline assignment: CDR1 MNHEY and CDR2 SMNVEV (reference sequence). The CDR3 DNA reads TGTGCCAGCAGCCCCTCGGTGGGTACGCAGTATTTT. The encoded protein is CASSPSVGTQYF.

The genes are TRBV14 and TRBJ1-1; D is unresolved. V lost 0 bases, J lost 0 bases, and 5 bases lay in between. Germline V gives CDR1 SGHDN, CDR2 FVKESK. This CDR3 comprises 14 residues. Written as DNA, the CDR3 is TGTGCCAGCAGCCAAGAATGGGTGAACACTGAAGCTTTCTTT. Residues: CASSQEWVNTEAFF. Full variable domain (outside the CDR3, taken from reference TRBV14 and TRBJ1-1): EAGVTQFPSHSVIEKGQTVTLRCDPISGHDNLYWYRRVMGKEIKFLLHFVKESKQDESGMPNNRFLAERTGGTYSTLKVQPAELEDSGVYFCASSQEWVNTEAFFGQGTRLTVV.

The CDR3 DNA sequence: TGCGCCAGCAGCCGAGGACTAAAGGGGTACAATGAGCAGTTCTTC. This sequence encodes CASSRGLKGYNEQFF. The V call is TRBV4-3, the J call TRBJ2-1; maybe TRBD2 (6 bases). Looked up from germline, CDR1 is LGHNA and CDR2 is YSLEER. The length of the CDR3 is 15 residues. With 4 bases removed from V and 4 bases from J, the gap between germline ends came to 14 bases.

The V gene is TRBV18, the J gene TRBJ2-7, with 7 bases fitting TRBD1. The J segment lost 1 base and the V segment lost 6 bases, leaving 9 bases of the junction unmatched. Germline assignment: CDR1 KGHSH and CDR2 LQKENI. This CDR3 is built from 15 residues. The CDR3 sequence is CASSPGQVTSYEQYF. DNA of the CDR3: TGTGCCAGCTCCCCAGGACAGGTTACGTCCTACGAGCAGTACTTC.

The genes are TRBV2 and TRBJ1-3; D possibly corresponds to TRBD1 (5 bases). The CDR3 is made up of 13 amino acids. The germline gives CDR1 SNHLY, CDR2 FYNNEI. Trimming removed 3 bases from V and 6 bases from J, with 9 bases in between. The CDR3 coding sequence is TGTGCCAGCAGTGACAGGGTCAAAAACACCATATATTTT. Amino acids: CASSDRVKNTIYF.

The V gene is TRBV10-1, the J gene TRBJ2-1; D ambiguous. The V end lost 3 bases, the J end lost 9 bases, and 9 bases lay between the germline ends. This CDR3 region has 12 residues. Germline CDR1 WNHNN, CDR2 SYGVQD (reference sequence). CDR3: CASSDPVGEQFF. The CDR3 DNA sequence: TGCGCCAGCAGTGACCCCGTAGGTGAGCAGTTCTTC.

This clone was counted a single time. The chain combines TRBV5-4 with TRBJ2-7; 8 bases map to TRBD1. CDR3 length: 13 amino acids. Germline CDR1 SGHNT, CDR2 YYREEE (reference sequence). The J segment lost 1 base and the V segment lost 3 bases, leaving 0 bases of the junction unmatched. Here the CDR3 reads CASSYRGSYEQYF. The CDR3 region has the DNA TGTGCCAGCAGCTACAGGGGGTCCTACGAGCAGTACTTC.

This chain connects TRBV30 to TRBJ2-7; D unclear. The CDR3 loop spans 16 amino acids. Germline V gene sequence: CDR1 GTSNPN, CDR2 SVGIG (reference sequence). The germline V and J ends were trimmed by 1 base and 0 bases, with 16 bases remaining between them. CDR3: CAWSGVRQSRSYEQYF. The CDR3 region has the DNA TGTGCCTGGAGTGGGGTTCGGCAGAGCCGCTCCTACGAGCAGTACTTC. The whole variable domain, remainder taken from reference TRBV30 and TRBJ2-7, is SQTIHQWPATLVQPVGSPLSLECTVEGTSNPNLYWYRQAAGRGLQLLFYSVGIGQISSEVPQNLSASRPQDRQFILSSKKLLLSDSGFYLCAWSGVRQSRSYEQYFGPGTRLTVT.

The chain employs TRBV27 and TRBJ1-4, with 7 nucleotides matching TRBD1. Germline lookup yields CDR1 MNHEY and CDR2 SMNVEV (reference sequence). V shed 4 bases and J 5 bases; nucleotides not matched to a gene: 13. CDR3 size: 17 residues. CDR3: CASSSIGVKGANEKLFF. CDR3 bases: TGTGCCAGCAGTTCAATAGGAGTGAAGGGGGCAAATGAAAAACTGTTTTTT.

The rearrangement uses TRBV5-1 and TRBJ2-1, with TRBD2 matching over 8 bases. This CDR3 has 15 amino acids. Germline CDR1 and CDR2: SGHRS and YFSETQ. Trimming cost V 1 base and J 5 bases; bases outside gene matches: 5. DNA of the CDR3: TGCGCCAGCAGCTTGACGGGAGGGGCCAACAATGAGCAGTTCTTC. Protein sequence: CASSLTGGANNEQFF. The complete variable domain, with remaining parts taken from reference TRBV5-1 and TRBJ2-1, reads KAGVTQTPRYLIKTRGQQVTLSCSPISGHRSVSWYQQTPGQGLQFLFEYFSETQRNKGNFPGRFSGRQFSNSRSEMNVSTLELGDSALYLCASSLTGGANNEQFFGPGTRLTVL.

This chain uses TRBV11-3 with TRBJ2-3, with no clear D. V was pared by 5 bases and J by 1 base, with 7 bases between. Per the germline V gene, CDR1 is SGHNT and CDR2 is YENEEA. The CDR3 runs to 13 residues. Here the CDR3 DNA reads TGTGCCAGCAGCCCCCAGGGCACAGATACGCAGTATTTT. This encodes CASSPQGTDTQYF.

The genes are TRBV10-3 and TRBJ2-7, with no clear D. V lost 3 bases and J lost 3, with 9 bases in between. Germline lookup yields CDR1 ENHRY and CDR2 SYGVKD. CDR3 length equals 13 residues. The CDR3 coding sequence is TGTGCCATCAGTGACGGGTCCCGCTACGAGCAGTACTTC. Translation: CAISDGSRYEQYF.

The CDR3 DNA is TGTGCCAGCAGTGAGGGTGGGGGGAGCACAGATACGCAGTATTTT. Translated, it gives CASSEGGGSTDTQYF. V gene TRBV6-4 combines with J gene TRBJ2-3, with a possible D match to TRBD2 (6 bases). V lost 3 bases to trimming and J lost 0 bases, with 10 bases between them. CDR1 and CDR2 (germline): MRHNA, SNTAGT. The CDR3 length is 15 residues.

The gene calls are TRBV7-2 and TRBJ2-3; possibly TRBD2 for D (5 bases). The CDR3 runs 14 residues. Trimming shortened V by 1 base and J by 2 bases, and 7 bases separated the two germline ends. Germline CDR1 is SGHTA and CDR2 is FQGNSA. This chain's CDR3 is CASSLDDYTDTQYF. The CDR3, as DNA: TGTGCCAGCAGCTTAGACGACTACACAGATACGCAGTATTTT.

V and J are TRBV7-3 and TRBJ2-5; 7 positions match TRBD2. There are 13 residues in the CDR3. With V trimmed by 4 bases and J by 5 bases, 4 bases remained unmatched. CDR1 is SGHTA, CDR2 FQGTGA, per germline. The CDR3: CASSSWGGETQYF. The CDR3 nucleotides are TGTGCCAGCAGCTCCTGGGGGGGGGAGACCCAGTACTTC.

The chain links TRBV15 to TRBJ2-3; 9 bases align to TRBD2. The ends lost 5 bases at V and 4 bases at J; junction bases unmatched: 7. This CDR3 is 15 amino acids long. Germline assignment: CDR1 LNHNV and CDR2 YYDKDF (reference sequence). CDR3 in DNA: TGTGCCACCAGCCACGCTAGCGGGGTTGCAGATACGCAGTATTTT. Amino acids: CATSHASGVADTQYF.

Only a few counts were recorded for this clone. The chain employs TRBV6-6 and TRBJ2-5; 12 bases agree with TRBD2. CDR3 length equals 16 residues. The trim removed 4 bases at V and 5 bases at J, leaving 8 bases unmatched. Germline V gene sequence: CDR1 MNHNY, CDR2 SVGAGI (reference sequence). The CDR3 here is CASSSFLAGGTETQYF. CDR3 DNA sequence: TGTGCCAGCAGTTCTTTTCTAGCGGGGGGGACGGAGACCCAGTACTTC.

The rearrangement joins TRBV28 to TRBJ2-7; 8 nucleotides match TRBD2. Germline trimming cut 5 bases from V and 3 bases from J; bases unmatched to any gene: 9. CDR1 and CDR2 from the germline V gene are MDHEN and SYDVKM. CDR3 length: 15 residues. The CDR3 loop reads CASSPWTSPIYEQYF. CDR3 nucleotide sequence: TGTGCCAGCAGTCCCTGGACTAGCCCAATCTACGAGCAGTACTTC.

The chain employs TRBV6-5 and TRBJ2-7, with D possibly being TRBD1 or TRBD2 (5 bases each). Germline CDR1 MNHEY, CDR2 SVGAGI. The CDR3 runs 15 residues. Trimming shortened V by 6 bases and J by 0 bases, and 15 bases separated the two germline ends. CDR3 sequence (DNA): TGTGCCAGCAGCCGAAACCGGGACCGCTCCTACGAGCAGTACTTC. Its translation: CASSRNRDRSYEQYF.

Here the CDR3 DNA reads TGTGCCACCTCGACAGGGGGTAGGAGTGGCTACACCTTC. It translates to CATSTGGRSGYTF. The V and J genes are TRBV27 and TRBJ1-2; 9 nucleotides match TRBD1. The CDR3 covers 13 residues. Germline V lookup: CDR1 MNHEY, CDR2 SMNVEV (reference sequence). Trimming took 10 bases from V and 7 from J; bases not matched to a gene: 10.

This clone was seen only once. V is TRBV19 and J is TRBJ2-5; 9 bases are a match to TRBD1. Germline CDR1 and CDR2: LNHDA and SQIVND (reference sequence). Trimming cost V 8 bases and J 0 bases; bases outside gene matches: 25. The CDR3 runs 21 residues. DNA of the CDR3: TGTGCCAGTGGGTGGGGGAGACACCCTTCCCGGGACAGGGACAACCAAGAGACCCAGTACTTC. This gives the protein CASGWGRHPSRDRDNQETQYF.

The J gene is TRBJ1-5, the V gene TRBV14; D remains unclear. The V end was cut by 1 base, the J end by 4 bases, with 8 bases between. Germline CDR1 and CDR2: SGHDN and FVKESK. CDR3 size: 14 residues. CDR3 in DNA: TGTGCCAGCAGCCAAGGGGGAGGGAATCAGCCCCAGCATTTT. Translated, it gives CASSQGGGNQPQHF.

V and J are TRBV27 and TRBJ1-4, with a possible D match to TRBD1 (5 bases). V lost 7 bases to trimming and J lost 10 bases, with 16 bases between them. This CDR3 has 13 amino acids. Looked up from germline, CDR1 is MNHEY and CDR2 is SMNVEV (reference sequence). The CDR3 DNA follows: TGTGCCAGCAAGCCAGGACCCGGGGGAAAACTGTTTTTT. This sequence encodes CASKPGPGGKLFF. Looking up the rest from reference TRBV27 and TRBJ1-4 gives the full variable domain: EAQVTQNPRYLITVTGKKLTVTCSQNMNHEYMSWYRQDPGLGLRQIYYSMNVEVTDKGDVPEGYKVSRKEKRNFPLILESPSPNQTSLYFCASKPGPGGKLFFGSGTQLSVL.

This clone was observed a single time. Distinct nucleotide sequences in the sample also encode this CDR3. The chain is built from TRBV18 and TRBJ1-1, with D possibly being TRBD1 (6 bases). Germline CDR1 and CDR2: KGHSH and LQKENI. Trimming removed 4 bases from V and 1 base from J, with 7 bases in between. The CDR3 runs to 13 residues. The CDR3 coding sequence is TGTGCCAGCTCACAACAGGGGAACACTGAAGCTTTCTTT. Protein sequence: CASSQQGNTEAFF.

J is TRBJ1-3 and V is TRBV28; 7 bases match TRBD1. CDR1 MDHEN and CDR2 SYDVKM come from the germline V gene. Trimming took 7 bases from V and 3 from J; bases not matched to a gene: 6. The CDR3 has 14 amino acids. The CDR3 reads CASNLGGFGNTIYF. The CDR3 bases are TGTGCCAGCAATCTAGGGGGCTTTGGAAACACCATATATTTT. Full variable domain (outside the CDR3, taken from reference TRBV28 and TRBJ1-3): DVKVTQSSRYLVKRTGEKVFLECVQDMDHENMFWYRQDPGLGLRLIYFSYDVKMKEKGDIPEGYSVSREKKERFSLILESASTNQTSMYLCASNLGGFGNTIYFGEGSWLTVV.

The DNA for the CDR3 is TGTGCCAGCAGCCTCAGCCCCGACAGGCGGAACACTGAAGCTTTCTTT. Translating gives CASSLSPDRRNTEAFF. The genes are TRBV7-3 and TRBJ1-1, with D maybe TRBD1 (6 bases). The V end was cut by 5 bases, the J end by 1 base, with 17 bases between. The CDR3 has 16 residues. CDR1 is SGHTA, CDR2 FQGTGA, per germline.

V and J are TRBV7-3 and TRBJ2-1; 15 positions match TRBD2. CDR1 is SGHTA, CDR2 FQGTGA, per germline. The CDR3 spans 16 residues. Trimming cost V 2 bases and J 10 bases; bases outside gene matches: 6. The CDR3 sequence is CASSLGLAGGPREQFF. The CDR3 DNA reads as TGTGCCAGCAGCTTAGGACTAGCGGGAGGGCCGCGGGAGCAGTTCTTC.

This chain uses TRBV7-8 with TRBJ2-6, with 7 bases that match TRBD1. Per germline, CDR1 SGHVS and CDR2 FQNEAQ. Unmatched junction bases numbered 8, after V lost 5 bases and J lost 1 base. The CDR3 runs 17 residues. The DNA of the CDR3 is TGTGCCAGCAGCCCCGGACAGGTCTGGTCTGGGGCCAACGTCCTGACTTTC. Translation: CASSPGQVWSGANVLTF.